This T cell receptor (beta chain) was retrieved from a study of vaccination effects on CD4 cells after COVID-19. Overall study: Post-vaccine sampling took place a median of 72 days after the second dose. Study-wide findings and caveats: Infection-derived and vaccine-derived clones contracted markedly late after vaccination.

Ahead of sequencing, the ViraFEST assay grew antigen-specific CD4+ T cells using viral peptide pools. CD4+ T cell isolation took place after less than 13 days of culture. The participants, recipients of two vaccine doses, got either BNT162b2 or mRNA-1273. Vaccinated recipients, who were negative for nucleocapsid antibodies, had no history of SARS-CoV-2 infection. The researchers cultured 1.5 million to 2.5 million PBMC per well with 8.5 to 10 IU/ml IL-2 and 8 to 10 ug/ml peptides. Produced via immunoSEQ multiplex PCR; TCRdb's table is partial and in-frame only. Among around 60,000 clones listed, 60% to 75% were seen once. Comments on this clone: The antigen remains undetermined.

The CDR3 covers 14 residues. The junction had 13 bases not matched to a gene; V was cut back by 11 bases and J by 5 bases. Germline-derived CDR1 and CDR2 are LNHDA and SQIVND (reference sequence). J is TRBJ2-5 and V is TRBV19, with 8 bases matching TRBD2. The source of this sequence is a human donor who received a COVID-19 vaccine. This specimen was CD4+ T cells from PBMCs cultured with HCoV-229E spike peptides, taken after COVID-19 vaccination. This CDR3 reads CASNPGGGWETQYF. The CDR3 DNA reads TGTGCCTCAAACCCCGGGGGGGGCTGGGAGACCCAGTACTTC.